These T cell receptor beta chains were read from a single sample in a study of T cells after somatic rescue of genetic block. Only in-frame clones appear in the TCRdb table, and some are missing; sequencing was by immunoSEQ multiplex PCR. The sample includes around 10,000 clones, around 69% of them seen just once. The sample comprised peripheral blood mononuclear cells (PBMCs). These receptors were collected from a boy aged 5 to 17. CDR3s include the opening cysteine and the closing phenylalanine or tryptophan. Fields, in order: CDR3 protein, CDR3 DNA, CDR3 length, D gene, J gene, V gene, clone size. A D gene is named only where the DNA matches it firmly. Not every row has a clone size; where given, it reads once, few, many or a size class.

CDR3 protein: CASRDTHNEQFF
CDR3 DNA: TGTGCCAGTCGGGACACTCACAATGAGCAGTTCTTC
CDR3 length: 12
D gene: NA
J gene: TRBJ2-1
V gene: TRBV19
clone size: NA

CDR3 protein: CASSHRGRLGANVLTF
CDR3 DNA: TGTGCCAGCAGCCACCGGGGGCGGTTGGGGGCCAACGTCCTGACTTTC
CDR3 length: 16
D gene: NA
J gene: TRBJ2-6
V gene: TRBV11-2
clone size: NA

CDR3 protein: CASSLGDRNTDTQYF
CDR3 DNA: TGTGCCAGCAGCTTAGGGGACAGGAACACAGATACGCAGTATTTT
CDR3 length: 15
D gene: TRBD1
J gene: TRBJ2-3
V gene: TRBV11-1
clone size: NA

CDR3 protein: CASSRGLAGGWSYEQYF
CDR3 DNA: TGTGCCAGTAGTAGAGGACTAGCGGGGGGATGGTCCTACGAGCAGTACTTC
CDR3 length: 17
D gene: TRBD2
J gene: TRBJ2-7
V gene: TRBV19
clone size: NA

CDR3 protein: CASIKRRQGTDTQYF
CDR3 DNA: TGTGCCAGCATCAAAAGGCGTCAGGGCACAGATACACAGTATTTT
CDR3 length: 15
D gene: NA
J gene: TRBJ2-3
V gene: TRBV7-9
clone size: NA

CDR3 protein: CASSLVGGQNSPLHF
CDR3 DNA: TGTGCCAGCAGCTTAGTGGGGGGACAAAATTCACCCCTCCACTTT
CDR3 length: 15
D gene: NA
J gene: TRBJ1-6
V gene: TRBV11-2
clone size: NA

CDR3 protein: CASSLHLPGQGMPKVQYF
CDR3 DNA: TGTGCCAGCAGTCTTCACCTGCCGGGACAGGGGATGCCAAAGGTGCAGTACTTC
CDR3 length: 18
D gene: TRBD1
J gene: TRBJ2-7
V gene: TRBV2
clone size: NA

CDR3 protein: CASSPGGSLLSYEQYF
CDR3 DNA: TGCGCCAGCAGCCCGGGGGGAAGCCTATTGTCCTACGAGCAGTACTTC
CDR3 length: 16
D gene: TRBD2
J gene: TRBJ2-7
V gene: TRBV5-1
clone size: NA

CDR3 protein: CASSLGVRASPLHF
CDR3 DNA: TGTGCCAGCAGCTTGGGGGTCAGGGCTTCACCCCTCCACTTT
CDR3 length: 14
D gene: NA
J gene: TRBJ1-6
V gene: TRBV5-6
clone size: NA

CDR3 protein: CSAIRVGKLFF
CDR3 DNA: TGCAGTGCTATTAGAGTCGGAAAACTGTTTTTT
CDR3 length: 11
D gene: NA
J gene: TRBJ1-4
V gene: TRBV20-1
clone size: NA

CDR3 protein: CAWSVFSAIGGYTF
CDR3 DNA: TGTGCCTGGAGTGTTTTCAGCGCCATTGGGGGCTACACCTTC
CDR3 length: 14
D gene: NA
J gene: TRBJ1-2
V gene: TRBV30
clone size: NA

CDR3 protein: CASSRGRGTEAFF
CDR3 DNA: TGCGCCAGCAGCCGGGGGAGGGGCACTGAAGCTTTCTTT
CDR3 length: 13
D gene: NA
J gene: TRBJ1-1
V gene: TRBV5-1
clone size: NA

CDR3 protein: CASSYNCYTIRTEAFF
CDR3 DNA: NA
CDR3 length: 16
D gene: NA
J gene: TRBJ1-1
V gene: TRBV21-1
clone size: NA

CDR3 protein: CASSTGPQETQYF
CDR3 DNA: TGTGCCAGTAGTACAGGGCCGCAAGAGACCCAGTACTTC
CDR3 length: 13
D gene: NA
J gene: TRBJ2-5
V gene: TRBV19
clone size: NA

CDR3 protein: CASSLRYEQFF
CDR3 DNA: TGTGCCAGCAGCTTAAGGTATGAGCAGTTCTTC
CDR3 length: 11
D gene: NA
J gene: TRBJ2-1
V gene: TRBV7-8
clone size: NA

CDR3 protein: CASSLDRGQGFSYEQYF
CDR3 DNA: TGTGCCAGCAGCTTGGATAGAGGACAGGGTTTTTCCTACGAGCAGTACTTC
CDR3 length: 17
D gene: TRBD1
J gene: TRBJ2-7
V gene: TRBV5-6
clone size: NA

CDR3 protein: CATSRDPFYEQYF
CDR3 DNA: TGTGCCACCAGCAGAGACCCATTCTACGAGCAGTACTTC
CDR3 length: 13
D gene: NA
J gene: TRBJ2-7
V gene: TRBV15
clone size: few

CDR3 protein: CASSFPGLVNTEAFF
CDR3 DNA: TGTGCCAGCAGCTTCCCGGGGCTGGTAAACACTGAAGCTTTCTTT
CDR3 length: 15
D gene: NA
J gene: TRBJ1-1
V gene: TRBV5-4
clone size: few

CDR3 protein: CASSQDVGLSGELFF
CDR3 DNA: TGCGCCAGCAGCCAAGATGTGGGGTTATCGGGGGAGCTGTTTTTT
CDR3 length: 15
D gene: NA
J gene: TRBJ2-2
V gene: TRBV4-1
clone size: few

CDR3 protein: CASSPGTHYGYTF
CDR3 DNA: TGTGCCAGCAGCCCCGGGACACACTATGGCTACACCTTC
CDR3 length: 13
D gene: NA
J gene: TRBJ1-2
V gene: TRBV6-5
clone size: few

CDR3 protein: CASGGQGQETQYF
CDR3 DNA: TGTGCTAGTGGGGGACAGGGCCAAGAGACCCAGTACTTC
CDR3 length: 13
D gene: TRBD1
J gene: TRBJ2-5
V gene: TRBV12-5
clone size: NA

CDR3 protein: CASSYSDRALQPQHF
CDR3 DNA: TGTGCCAGCAGTTACTCCGACAGGGCCCTTCAGCCCCAGCATTTT
CDR3 length: 15
D gene: TRBD1
J gene: TRBJ1-5
V gene: TRBV6-6
clone size: NA

CDR3 protein: CASSTTGAPHYGYTF
CDR3 DNA: TGTGCCAGCAGTACCACAGGGGCCCCTCACTATGGCTACACCTTC
CDR3 length: 15
D gene: TRBD1
J gene: TRBJ1-2
V gene: TRBV28
clone size: NA

CDR3 protein: CASSRTGTSYEQYF
CDR3 DNA: TGTGCCAGTAGTCGGACAGGGACCTCCTACGAGCAGTACTTC
CDR3 length: 14
D gene: TRBD1
J gene: TRBJ2-7
V gene: TRBV19
clone size: once

CDR3 protein: CASSEGGSGADTQYF
CDR3 DNA: TGTGCCAGCAGTGAGGGCGGGAGTGGGGCAGATACGCAGTATTTT
CDR3 length: 15
D gene: TRBD2
J gene: TRBJ2-3
V gene: TRBV6-1
clone size: NA

CDR3 protein: CASSLTGVSDYGYTF
CDR3 DNA: TGCGCCAGCAGCTTGACGGGGGTCTCGGACTATGGCTACACCTTC
CDR3 length: 15
D gene: NA
J gene: TRBJ1-2
V gene: TRBV5-1
clone size: NA

CDR3 protein: CASSFDRAAYNEQFF
CDR3 DNA: TGTGCCAGCAGTTTCGACAGGGCTGCCTACAATGAGCAGTTCTTC
CDR3 length: 15
D gene: TRBD1
J gene: TRBJ2-1
V gene: TRBV6-6
clone size: NA

CDR3 protein: CASSLAAGGFEKLFF
CDR3 DNA: TGCGCCAGCAGCTTGGCGGCAGGGGGCTTCGAAAAACTGTTTTTT
CDR3 length: 15
D gene: TRBD1
J gene: TRBJ1-4
V gene: TRBV5-1
clone size: NA

CDR3 protein: CASSPNRGSTEAFF
CDR3 DNA: TGTGCCAGTAGCCCTAACAGGGGATCAACTGAAGCTTTCTTT
CDR3 length: 14
D gene: TRBD1
J gene: TRBJ1-1
V gene: TRBV7-8
clone size: NA

CDR3 protein: CASAGGAGAYEQYF
CDR3 DNA: TGCGCCAGCGCTGGTGGAGCGGGGGCCTACGAGCAGTACTTC
CDR3 length: 14
D gene: TRBD2
J gene: TRBJ2-7
V gene: TRBV5-1
clone size: few

CDR3 protein: CASSPGTVATNEKLFF
CDR3 DNA: TGTGCCAGTAGTCCCGGGACAGTTGCAACTAATGAAAAACTGTTTTTT
CDR3 length: 16
D gene: TRBD1
J gene: TRBJ1-4
V gene: TRBV19
clone size: NA

CDR3 protein: CASSLTRQGRTDTQYF
CDR3 DNA: TGTGCCAGCAGCTTAACCCGACAGGGTCGCACAGATACGCAGTATTTT
CDR3 length: 16
D gene: TRBD1
J gene: TRBJ2-3
V gene: TRBV7-9
clone size: NA

CDR3 protein: CTSSLWGALGNTIYF
CDR3 DNA: TGTACCAGCAGTTTATGGGGTGCCCTGGGAAACACCATATATTTT
CDR3 length: 15
D gene: NA
J gene: TRBJ1-3
V gene: TRBV28
clone size: NA

CDR3 protein: CASSELTSGTDTQYF
CDR3 DNA: TGTGCCAGCAGTGAATTGACTAGCGGGACAGATACGCAGTATTTT
CDR3 length: 15
D gene: TRBD2
J gene: TRBJ2-3
V gene: TRBV6-1
clone size: few

CDR3 protein: CASSLPHSGQYF
CDR3 DNA: TGTGCCAGCAGCCTACCCCACAGTGGGCAGTACTTC
CDR3 length: 12
D gene: NA
J gene: TRBJ2-7
V gene: TRBV11-2
clone size: large